This T cell receptor beta chain comes out of a study of shared clonotypes between healthy human individuals. The method was immunoSEQ multiplex PCR; TCRdb's version includes in-frame clones alone and lacks a portion of them. The top ten hold more than 0.12% of the sample, which has a few million clones, around nine tenths seen once. The receptor comes from a young man in good health. The specimen was naive CD4+ T cells sorted from blood. Stated subset: CD45RA+ positively selected.

The CDR3 sequence: CASSPGLAGGTQETQYF. In DNA form, the CDR3 reads TGTGCCAGCAGCCCGGGACTAGCGGGGGGAACCCAAGAGACCCAGTACTTC. The gene calls are TRBV7-9 and TRBJ2-5; TRBD2 agrees at 15 bases. Germline trimming cut 5 bases from V and 1 base from J; bases unmatched to any gene: 5. The CDR3 spans 17 residues. The V gene's germline CDR1 is SEHNR and CDR2 FQNEAQ (reference sequence).